These 17 T cell receptor beta chains share one sample of origin, sequenced in a study of Ad26.COV2.S vaccination and SARS-CoV-2 variants (dated by TCRdb to about 2021). The sample's treatment or condition label, in plain terms: over 15 received Ad26.COV2.S at low or high dose, single or two shots; about five received placebo; per-sample allocation not given. Repertoires of vaccine and placebo recipients were sequenced from samples collected on day 63 after the first injection. Libraries came from the immunoSEQ multiplex PCR assay. TCRdb obtained this table from immuneACCESS and retained in-frame rearrangements with V and J assigned. These tables miss some clones; where compared with another copy, unresolved V genes account for less than half of the shortfall, and the remainder is unexplained. The sample data list a few hundred thousand clones, and roughly 88% of these were observed just once. The ten largest make up about 4.4% of the sample.

The sample was peripheral blood, taken in a trial of Ad26.COV2.S vaccine versus placebo. These receptors were collected from a person aged 18-65 years who received the Ad26.COV2.S COVID-19 vaccine or a placebo.

The chain is built from TRBV5-1 and TRBJ2-5; 16 bases are a match to TRBD2. The CDR3 extends over 16 amino acids. Losses at the gene ends were 4 bases for V and 2 bases for J; bases not matched to a gene: 2. Per the germline V gene, CDR1 is SGHRS and CDR2 is YFSETQ. The CDR3 region is CASSPGLAGGQETQYF. The CDR3, as DNA: TGCGCCAGCAGCCCGGGACTAGCGGGAGGGCAAGAGACCCAGTACTTC. The full variable domain, its missing parts supplied by reference TRBV5-1 and TRBJ2-5, is KAGVTQTPRYLIKTRGQQVTLSCSPISGHRSVSWYQQTPGQGLQFLFEYFSETQRNKGNFPGRFSGRQFSNSRSEMNVSTLELGDSALYLCASSPGLAGGQETQYFGPGTRLLVL.

The rearrangement joins TRBV7-2 to TRBJ1-2, with D possibly matching TRBD1 (6 bases). V was clipped by 4 bases and J by 8 bases, with 20 bases between them. Germline assignment: CDR1 SGHTA and CDR2 FQGNSA. The CDR3 is 15 amino acids. The CDR3 loop reads CASSSAGWGAGGYTF. The CDR3 DNA is TGTGCCAGCAGCTCCGCCGGTTGGGGGGCGGGAGGCTACACCTTC.

The chain uses TRBV6-5 and TRBJ2-7, with unresolved D. The germline CDR1 and CDR2 sequences are MNHEY and SVGAGI. V was trimmed by 4 bases and J by 1 base, leaving 8 bases between them. The CDR3 loop spans 13 amino acids. The CDR3 protein is CASSLGQSYEQYF. CDR3 coding DNA: TGTGCCAGCAGTTTGGGTCAGTCCTACGAGCAGTACTTC.

The J gene is TRBJ2-7, the V gene TRBV7-2, with 9 bases matching TRBD1. The trim removed 3 bases at V and 6 bases at J, leaving 12 bases unmatched. This CDR3 contains 16 residues. From germline, CDR1 is SGHTA and CDR2 FQGNSA. This CDR3 is CASSLGTGWVDPEQYF. Here the CDR3 DNA reads TGTGCCAGCAGCTTGGGGACAGGGTGGGTAGATCCCGAGCAGTACTTC.

The rearrangement uses TRBV27 and TRBJ2-7; 9 bases fit TRBD2. Germline V CDR1 and CDR2: MNHEY, SMNVEV (reference sequence). The V and J ends lost 5 bases and 7 bases, in that order; junction bases with no gene match: 3. The CDR3 is 12 residues long. CDR3 loop: CASSSGRLEQYF. The CDR3 DNA reads as TGTGCCAGCAGTAGCGGGAGGTTAGAGCAGTACTTC.

Details on this clone: The sample carries other DNA sequences with the same CDR3. The genes are TRBV7-9 and TRBJ1-3; D gene uncertain. This CDR3 is built from 13 residues. Trimming removed 2 bases at V and 4 bases at J, with 6 bases between. Per the germline V gene, CDR1 is SEHNR and CDR2 is FQNEAQ (reference sequence). CDR3 residues: CASSLSAGNTIYF. The CDR3 bases are TGTGCCAGCAGCTTATCAGCGGGAAACACCATATATTTT.

CDR3 residues: CASSSQRAGRETQYF. The CDR3, as DNA: TGTGCCAGCAGTTCCCAGCGGGCGGGTAGAGAGACCCAGTACTTC. The genes are TRBV6-2 or TRBV6-3 and TRBJ2-5, with TRBD2 as a possible D gene (6 bases). This CDR3 contains 15 residues. Trimming took 4 bases from V and 4 from J, leaving 16 bases between them. Germline V lookup: CDR1 MNHEY, CDR2 SVGEGT.

The chain couples TRBV20-1 to TRBJ2-1; no clear D gene. Germline V CDR1 and CDR2: DFQATT, SNEGSKA (reference sequence). CDR3 length equals 14 residues. V was clipped by 3 bases and J by 0 bases, with 9 bases between them. CDR3 DNA: TGCAGTGCTAGTTTCAGGAGCTCCTACAATGAGCAGTTCTTC. It is translated as CSASFRSSYNEQFF.

The chain has TRBV30 and TRBJ1-2, with D unclear. Trimming shortened V by 4 bases and J by 4 bases, and 13 bases separated the two germline ends. The CDR3 has 13 residues. CDR1 is GTSNPN, CDR2 SVGIG, per germline (reference sequence). CDR3: CAWTPPSPYGYTF. The CDR3 nucleotides read TGTGCCTGGACCCCCCCATCTCCCTATGGCTACACCTTC. The complete variable domain, with remaining parts taken from reference TRBV30 and TRBJ1-2, reads SQTIHQWPATLVQPVGSPLSLECTVEGTSNPNLYWYRQAAGRGLQLLFYSVGIGQISSEVPQNLSASRPQDRQFILSSKKLLLSDSGFYLCAWTPPSPYGYTFGSGTRLTVV.

J is TRBJ2-7 and V is TRBV5-4, with 8 bases aligning to TRBD1. Germline trimming cut 2 bases from V and 5 bases from J; bases unmatched to any gene: 12. The CDR3 spans 16 residues. Germline V CDR1 and CDR2: SGHNT, YYREEE (reference sequence). The DNA of the CDR3 is TGTGCCAGCAGCTTTCGTACTGGACAGGGTATCCACGAGCAGTACTTC. The encoded protein is CASSFRTGQGIHEQYF.

The V gene is TRBV9, the J gene TRBJ2-7; 11 nucleotides match TRBD1. The CDR3 sequence is 15 residues long. The V gene's germline CDR1 is SGDLS and CDR2 YYNGEE. Unmatched junction bases numbered 3, after V lost 0 bases and J lost 4 bases. CDR3 region: CASSVGTGGGYEQYF. CDR3 sequence (DNA): TGTGCCAGCAGCGTAGGGACAGGGGGCGGATACGAGCAGTACTTC. Full variable domain (outside the CDR3, taken from reference TRBV9 and TRBJ2-7): DSGVTQTPKHLITATGQRVTLRCSPRSGDLSVYWYQQSLDQGLQFLIQYYNGEERAKGNILERFSAQQFPDLHSELNLSSLELGDSALYFCASSVGTGGGYEQYFGPGTRLTVT.

V and J are TRBV4-3 and TRBJ2-2; D uncertain. The CDR3 totals 14 residues. Trimming took 1 base from V and 5 from J, leaving 8 bases between them. CDR1 is LGHNA, CDR2 YSLEER, per germline. CDR3: CASSQVGLTGELFF. The CDR3 DNA sequence: TGCGCCAGCAGCCAAGTAGGGTTGACCGGGGAGCTGTTTTTT.

This clone was counted between two and nine times. CDR3 in amino acids: CASSIGTANSPLHF. The CDR3 nucleotides are TGTGCCAGTAGTATCGGGACAGCAAATTCACCCCTCCACTTT. The chain carries TRBV19 and TRBJ1-6, with 7 bases aligning to TRBD1. Looked up from germline, CDR1 is LNHDA and CDR2 is SQIVND (reference sequence). This CDR3 contains 14 residues. J was trimmed by 7 bases and V by 3 bases; bases with no gene match: 3.

V gene TRBV7-8 combines with J gene TRBJ2-3, with D maybe TRBD2 (5 bases). V lost 1 base, J lost 6 bases, and 8 bases lay in between. CDR1 SGHVS and CDR2 FQNEAQ come from the germline V gene. The CDR3 totals 13 residues. As DNA, the CDR3 is TGTGCCAGCAGCTTAGGCGTAGCGGATACGCAGTATTTT. It specifies CASSLGVADTQYF.

The J gene is TRBJ2-3, the V gene TRBV6-2 or TRBV6-3, with 8 bases aligning to TRBD2. Germline assignment: CDR1 MNHEY and CDR2 SVGEGT. V lost 5 bases to trimming and J lost 0 bases; unmatched junction nucleotides: 7. CDR3 length: 16 residues. The CDR3 here is CASSARSGTSTDTQYF. The CDR3 DNA reads as TGTGCCAGCAGTGCCCGTAGCGGGACTAGCACAGATACGCAGTATTTT.

The gene calls are TRBV10-2 and TRBJ1-2; D call uncertain. The CDR3 has 11 residues. The V gene's germline CDR1 is WSHSY and CDR2 SAAADI. Trimming stripped 5 bases from V and 8 bases from J, with 9 bases between. The CDR3 bases are TGCGCCAGCAGTCCCCGTTCCGGCTACACCTTC. As protein: CASSPRSGYTF.

The rearrangement links TRBV7-8 to TRBJ2-1; the D gene could be TRBD1 or TRBD2 (5 bases each). Per germline, CDR1 SGHVS and CDR2 FQNEAQ. The CDR3 spans 14 residues. The V gene lost 5 bases and the J gene lost 3 bases, with 11 bases spanning the gap. CDR3 sequence: CASSKGTDYNEQFF. The CDR3 nucleotides are TGTGCCAGCAGCAAAGGGACGGACTACAATGAGCAGTTCTTC.